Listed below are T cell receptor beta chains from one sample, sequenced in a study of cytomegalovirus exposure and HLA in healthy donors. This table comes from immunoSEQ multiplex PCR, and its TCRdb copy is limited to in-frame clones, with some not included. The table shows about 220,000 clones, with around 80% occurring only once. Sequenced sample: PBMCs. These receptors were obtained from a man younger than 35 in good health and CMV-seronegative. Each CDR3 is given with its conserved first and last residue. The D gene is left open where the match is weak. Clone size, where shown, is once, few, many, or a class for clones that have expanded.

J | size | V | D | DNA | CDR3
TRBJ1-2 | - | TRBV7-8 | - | TGTGCCAGCAGCTTAATAGACAGGAGCTACTATGGCTACACCTTC | CASSLIDRSYYGYTF
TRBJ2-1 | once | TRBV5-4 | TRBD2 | TGTGCCAGCAGCCGAGGGGGGGGACCGACTAGCGACTACAATGAGCAGTTCTTC | CASSRGGGPTSDYNEQFF
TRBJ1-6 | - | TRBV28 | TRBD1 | TGTGCCAGCACTACAGGGGGCGTGAGTTCACCCCTCCACTTT | CASTTGGVSSPLHF
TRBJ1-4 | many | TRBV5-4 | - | TGTGCCAGCAGCCTACAGGGTGCTAATGAAAAACTGTTTTTT | CASSLQGANEKLFF
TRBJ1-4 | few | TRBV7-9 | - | TGTTCCAGCAGCTTACTGGCGGGGACGGCGAGCTTCGGGGATGAAAAACTGTTTTTT | CSSSLLAGTASFGDEKLFF
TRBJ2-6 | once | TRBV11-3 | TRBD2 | TGTGCCAGCACCTTAGGTGGTAGCGGGGTGGACTCTGGGGCCAACGTCCTGACTTTC | CASTLGGSGVDSGANVLTF
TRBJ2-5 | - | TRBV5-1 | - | TGCGCCAGCAGCTTGGCTTCGGAGACCCAGTACTTC | CASSLASETQYF
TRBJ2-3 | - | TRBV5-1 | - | TGCGCCAGCAGCGGGGAGCGGAGCACAGATACGCAGTATTTT | CASSGERSTDTQYF
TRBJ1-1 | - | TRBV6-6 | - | TGTGCCAGCGGTCCGGGGAACACTGAAGCTTTCTTT | CASGPGNTEAFF
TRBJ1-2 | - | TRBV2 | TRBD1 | TGTGCCAGCAGGGAGACAGGGAACGATGGCTACACCTTC | CASRETGNDGYTF
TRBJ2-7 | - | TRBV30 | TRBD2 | TGTGCCTGGAGTTTTACTAGCGGGAGTTACGAGCAGTACTTC | CAWSFTSGSYEQYF
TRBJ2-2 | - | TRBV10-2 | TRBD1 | TGCGCCAGCCACCGGGACAGGGTGAACGGGGAGCTGTTTTTT | CASHRDRVNGELFF
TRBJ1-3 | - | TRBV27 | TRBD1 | TGTGCCAGCAGGCAGGGGGCAAGGAACACCATATATTTT | CASRQGARNTIYF
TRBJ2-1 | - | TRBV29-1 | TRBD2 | TGCAGCGTGGATTCTAGCGGGAGTTTTATGTACAATGAGCAGTTCTTC | CSVDSSGSFMYNEQFF
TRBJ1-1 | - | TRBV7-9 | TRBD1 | TGTGCCAGCAGCTTAGGACAGGGGAATGAAGCTTTCTTT | CASSLGQGNEAFF
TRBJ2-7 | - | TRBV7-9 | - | TGTGCCAGCAGCTTTGGGGCCGAGCAGTACTTC | CASSFGAEQYF
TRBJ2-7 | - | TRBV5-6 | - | TGTGCCAGCAGCTTAACGGGAATCTACGAGCAGTACTTC | CASSLTGIYEQYF
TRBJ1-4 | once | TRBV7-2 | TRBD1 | TGTGCCAGCAGCTTCGCCGGGACAGGGCGCGAAAAACTGTTTTTT | CASSFAGTGREKLFF
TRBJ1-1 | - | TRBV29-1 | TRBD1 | TGCAGCGTTGGGGGACAGGGGAACACTGAAGCTTTCTTT | CSVGGQGNTEAFF
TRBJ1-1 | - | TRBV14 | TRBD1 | TGTGCCAGCAGCCAAAAACAGGGGGCGAACACTGAAGCTTTCTTT | CASSQKQGANTEAFF
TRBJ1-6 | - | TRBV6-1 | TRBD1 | TGTGCCAGCAGTGCGACAGGGCCAGGCTCCTATAATTCACCCCTCCACTTT | CASSATGPGSYNSPLHF
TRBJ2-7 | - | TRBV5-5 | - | TGTGCCAGCAGCTTGCTTCTGAGCGAGCAGTACTTC | CASSLLLSEQYF
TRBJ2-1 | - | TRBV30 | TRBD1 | TGTGCCTGGAGGGACAGGGATGAGCAGTTCTTC | CAWRDRDEQFF
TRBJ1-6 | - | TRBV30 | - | TGTGCCTGGGGCCGGGACATAAATTCACCCCTCCACTTT | CAWGRDINSPLHF
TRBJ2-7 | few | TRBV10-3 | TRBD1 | TGTGCCGCCGGTGCCGGGACAGGGAAAGACGAGCAGTACTTC | CAAGAGTGKDEQYF